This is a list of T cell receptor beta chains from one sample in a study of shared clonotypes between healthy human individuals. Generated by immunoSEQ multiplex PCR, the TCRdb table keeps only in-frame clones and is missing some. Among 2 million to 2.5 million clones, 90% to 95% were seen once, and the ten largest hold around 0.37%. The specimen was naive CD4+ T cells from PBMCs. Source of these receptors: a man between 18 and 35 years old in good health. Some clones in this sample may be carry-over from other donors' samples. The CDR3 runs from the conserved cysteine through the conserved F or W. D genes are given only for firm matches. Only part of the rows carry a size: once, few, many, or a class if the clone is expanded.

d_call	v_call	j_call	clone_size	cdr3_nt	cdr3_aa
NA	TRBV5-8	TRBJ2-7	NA	TGTGCCAGCAGCGGGACGGTCCTATGGTACGAGCAGTACTTC	CASSGTVLWYEQYF
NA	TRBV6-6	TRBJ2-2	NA	TGTGCCAGCAGCGCTCAGGGGTATCGAAACACCGGGGAGCTGTTTTTT	CASSAQGYRNTGELFF
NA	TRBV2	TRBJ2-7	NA	TGTGCCAGCGCGATTAGCGTCTACGAGCAGTACTTC	CASAISVYEQYF
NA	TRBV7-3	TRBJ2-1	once	TGTGCCAGCAGCGTCGGACGGCTCTACAATGAGCAGTTCTTC	CASSVGRLYNEQFF
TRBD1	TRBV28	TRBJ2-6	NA	TGTGCCAGCAGTTCGCCCCCAGGGGGCGCTGGGGCCAACGTCCTGACTTTC	CASSSPPGGAGANVLTF
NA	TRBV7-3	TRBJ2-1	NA	TGTGCCAGCAGCTTATTCCCGGGCCCCATCAATGAGCAGTTCTTC	CASSLFPGPINEQFF
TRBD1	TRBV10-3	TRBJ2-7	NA	TGTGCCATTCAGACAGGGACCGGCTACGAGCAGTACTTC	CAIQTGTGYEQYF
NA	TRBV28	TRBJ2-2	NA	TGTGCCAGCAGTTTAACCGGGTCGTTGACCGGGGAGCTGTTTTTT	CASSLTGSLTGELFF
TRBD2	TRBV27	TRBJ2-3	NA	TGTGCCAGCACCCCTTTAGCCCTAGCGGGAGTCGGAGATACGCAGTATTTT	CASTPLALAGVGDTQYF
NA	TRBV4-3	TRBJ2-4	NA	TGCGCCAGCAGCCAAGATTGGAACTCGCGAAACATTCAGTACTTC	CASSQDWNSRNIQYF
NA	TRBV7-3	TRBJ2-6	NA	TGTGCCAGCAGCTTAGGTTCCGGAAGGACTGGGGCCAACGTCCTGACTTTC	CASSLGSGRTGANVLTF
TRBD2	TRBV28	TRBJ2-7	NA	TGTGCCAGCAGCTCGGCGGGGCTAGCGGGAGGGCCTTGGTACGAGCAGTACTTC	CASSSAGLAGGPWYEQYF
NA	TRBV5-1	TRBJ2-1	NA	TGCGCCAGCAGCGCTGGGGGTTTCCCCTACAATGAGCAGTTCTTC	CASSAGGFPYNEQFF
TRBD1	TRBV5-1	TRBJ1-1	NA	TGCGCCAGCAGTTGGGACAGACCGAACACTGAAGCTTTCTTT	CASSWDRPNTEAFF
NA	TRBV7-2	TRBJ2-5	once	TGTGCCAGCAGCTTAGCCCCGGGACTGGGGAGGGAGACCCAGTACTTC	CASSLAPGLGRETQYF
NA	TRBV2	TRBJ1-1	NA	TGTGCCAGCAGTACCGAGGGACGTGACACTGAAGCTTTCTTT	CASSTEGRDTEAFF
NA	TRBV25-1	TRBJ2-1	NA	TGTGCCAGCAGTGTCCAGGGGAGGGAGCAGTTCTTC	CASSVQGREQFF
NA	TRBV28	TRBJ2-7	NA	TGTGCCAGCACCTCTTTTCGAGAGGCAGGTTACTCCTACGAGCAGTACTTC	CASTSFREAGYSYEQYF
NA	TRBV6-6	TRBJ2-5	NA	TGTGCCAGCAGTCCCCCTCGACAGGAACAAGAGACCCAGTACTTC	CASSPPRQEQETQYF
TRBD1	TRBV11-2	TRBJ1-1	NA	TGTGCCAGCAGCCAAAGGACAGGGGAAGATGAAGCTTTCTTT	CASSQRTGEDEAFF
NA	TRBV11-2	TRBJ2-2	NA	TGTGCCAGCAGCCCTAGGGCCGGGGCAAGGACCGGGGAGCTGTTTTTT	CASSPRAGARTGELFF
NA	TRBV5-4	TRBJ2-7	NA	TGTGCCAGCAGCTTGGATTTCGGGACCCGGGGCGAGCAGTACTTC	CASSLDFGTRGEQYF